A single sample gave rise to the 23 T cell receptor beta chains below, sequenced in a study of T cell clonality in common variable immunodeficiency. Findings and limits, study-wide: Reportedly, TCR beta sequences from common variable immunodeficiency showed fewer deletions and N-nucleotide insertions.

Libraries were prepared by immunoSEQ multiplex PCR; TCRdb keeps only in-frame clonotypes and omits some of them. Recorded here are 25,000 to 30,000 clones, with no singletons, and the ten leading clones hold around 3%. For these TCRs, the target antigens are not known. Sequenced: peripheral blood mononuclear cells. Receptors originate from a human donor with common variable immunodeficiency.

This clone occurred many times. CDR3 bases read: TGTGCCAGCAGTGGGAGACAGGCTTTGGGGCAGCCC. The encoded protein is CASSGRQALGQP. The entire CDR3 is CASSGRQALGQPQHF. The chain uses TRBV6-1 and TRBJ1-5, with D perhaps matching TRBD1 (6 bases). The CDR3 is cut off 3 residues early in the read; its end comes from the germline J gene. Germline V gene sequence: CDR1 MNHNS, CDR2 SASEGT. Deletions cut 4 bases from V and 7 bases from J, with 17 bases between. This CDR3 region has 15 residues.

This clone was recorded at least ten times. Read data end 3 residues before the CDR3 end; the end is taken from the germline J gene. The chain uses TRBV19 and TRBJ1-2; possible D gene TRBD1, 5 bases. CDR1 LNHDA and CDR2 SQIVND come from the germline V gene (reference sequence). This CDR3 has 13 residues. Between the trimmed V and J ends, which lost 6 bases and 4 bases, there was a span of 12 bases. Partial CDR3 DNA: TGTGCCAGTAGCCCGACGGACACCTATGGC. Protein product: CASSPTDTYG. The full CDR3 protein reads CASSPTDTYGYTF.

This clone was seen ten or more times. The CDR3 loop is CASSIGTSGSFTYEQYF. The DNA read from the CDR3 is TGTGCCAGTAGTATAGGAACTAGCGGGAGTTTCACCTACGAG. The chain carries TRBV19 and TRBJ2-7; 11 bases are a match to TRBD2. Sequencing ends 3 residues short of the CDR3 end; the germline J gene provides the rest. J gave up 2 bases and V 1 base, and 7 bases lay outside the gene matches. Germline-derived CDR1 and CDR2 are LNHDA and SQIVND (reference sequence). The CDR3 sequence is 17 residues long.

This clone was recorded many times. With the read ending 3 residues before the CDR3 end, the germline J gene is used to fill in that end. V is TRBV19 and J is TRBJ1-2; TRBD1 aligns across 11 bases. The V and J ends lost 5 bases and 4 bases, in that order; junction bases with no gene match: 6. Germline CDR1 reads LNHDA; CDR2 reads SQIVND (reference sequence). CDR3 length: 15 residues. The CDR3 protein is CASSAGTGGGYGYTF. Incomplete CDR3 DNA: TGTGCCAGTAGTGCCGGGACAGGGGGAGGCTATGGC.

Only a few counts were recorded for this clone. The read ends 3 residues before the CDR3 terminus; that terminus is restored from the germline J gene. The rearrangement links TRBV30 to TRBJ1-1; maybe TRBD1 (6 bases). The CDR3 has 12 residues. Germline V lookup: CDR1 GTSNPN, CDR2 SVGIG (reference sequence). The CDR3 bases that were read are TGTGCCTGGAGTCGTACAGGGCGCGGA. Protein sequence: CAWSRTGRG. The entire CDR3 reads CAWSRTGRGAFF. Filled out from reference TRBV30 and TRBJ1-1, the complete variable domain reads SQTIHQWPATLVQPVGSPLSLECTVEGTSNPNLYWYRQAAGRGLQLLFYSVGIGQISSEVPQNLSASRPQDRQFILSSKKLLLSDSGFYLCAWSRTGRGAFFGQGTRLTVV.

This clone was counted only a few times. The part of the CDR3 DNA that was read is TGTGCCAGCAGCTCACAGGGGTCTGCTAATTCACCC. It codes for CASSSQGSANSP. The full CDR3 sequence reads CASSSQGSANSPLHF. The chain is built from TRBV7-9 and TRBJ1-6; 7 positions match TRBD1. The read terminates 3 residues before the CDR3 end, so the remaining end is supplied by the germline J gene. V shed 4 bases and J 6 bases; nucleotides not matched to a gene: 6. The CDR3 length is 15 residues. From germline, CDR1 is SEHNR and CDR2 FQNEAQ (reference sequence).

At least ten counts were recorded for this clone. The read ends 3 residues early relative to the CDR3; the germline J gene fills the gap. V is TRBV20-1 and J is TRBJ2-1; TRBD2 agrees at 10 bases. CDR1 and CDR2 (germline): DFQATT, SNEGSKA (reference sequence). The CDR3 is made up of 17 amino acids. The ends lost 0 bases at V and 0 bases at J; junction bases unmatched: 5. The sequenced part of the CDR3 DNA is TGCAGTGCTAGAGATTCAGGACTAGCGGTCTCCTACAATGAG. Residues: CSARDSGLAVSYNE. The entire CDR3 is CSARDSGLAVSYNEQFF.

As concerns this clone: Read sequence stops 3 residues before the CDR3 end, and the germline J gene provides the missing end. The genes are TRBV11-3 and TRBJ2-7; TRBD1 aligns across 8 bases. Germline V gene lookup returns CDR1 SGHNT and CDR2 YENEEA. The CDR3 is made up of 15 amino acids. J gave up 2 bases and V 5 bases, and 8 bases lay outside the gene matches. The part of the CDR3 DNA that was read is TGTGCCAGCAGCCAAGGACAGGGCCGTACCTACGAG. Its translation is CASSQGQGRTYE. The whole CDR3 sequence reads CASSQGQGRTYEQYF.

This clone came up many times. The read comes to an end 3 residues before the CDR3 does, leaving the germline J gene to fill in the end. This chain connects TRBV7-2 to TRBJ1-5; a possible D gene is TRBD1 (6 bases). CDR1 is SGHTA, CDR2 FQGNSA, per germline. The CDR3 contains 14 residues. V dropped 3 bases and J dropped 4 bases, with 10 bases sitting between them. The CDR3 spells CASSLLRGNQPQHF. The sequenced part of the CDR3 DNA is TGTGCCAGCAGCTTGTTGAGGGGGAATCAGCCC.

This clone was seen more than once but under ten times. The CDR3 is cut off 3 residues early in the read; its end comes from the germline J gene. This sequence joins TRBV6-1 and TRBJ2-5, with D possibly being TRBD2 (6 bases). The CDR3 has 14 residues. CDR1 is MNHNS and CDR2 is SASEGT in the germline V gene. Trimming stripped 4 bases from V and 5 bases from J, with 14 bases between. This chain's CDR3 is CASSGGGRWETQYF. The covered CDR3 bases are TGTGCCAGCAGTGGTGGGGGGAGGTGGGAGACC.

This clone was seen at least ten times. The read terminates 3 residues ahead of where the CDR3 ends, so the germline J gene completes it. The V call is TRBV7-9, the J call TRBJ1-4; 7 positions agree with TRBD1. Germline loops: CDR1 SEHNR, CDR2 FQNEAQ (reference sequence). The V segment lost 3 bases and the J segment 7 bases; nucleotides outside the gene matches: 2. This CDR3 is 13 amino acids long. The covered CDR3 bases are TGTGCCAGCAGCTTCGACAGGGTTGAAAAA. Protein product: CASSFDRVEK. The whole CDR3 protein is CASSFDRVEKLFF.

This clone was seen a few times. Read coverage stops 3 residues before the CDR3 terminus; the germline J gene supplies the remainder. V gene TRBV20-1 combines with J gene TRBJ1-5; D may be TRBD1 (6 bases). CDR1 DFQATT and CDR2 SNEGSKA come from the germline V gene (reference sequence). The CDR3 runs 14 residues. V dropped 3 bases and J dropped 0 bases, with 9 bases sitting between them. CDR3 DNA, as far as it was read: TGCAGTGCTAGGACAGGATCTAGCAATCAGCCC. This translates into CSARTGSSNQP. The whole CDR3 protein reads CSARTGSSNQPQHF.

Remarks on this clone: Sequencing ends 3 residues short of the CDR3 end; the germline J gene provides the rest. The chain joins TRBV7-9 to TRBJ2-7, with 10 positions matching TRBD1. After removal of 4 bases from V and 3 bases from J, the junction contained 3 bases not matched to a gene. From germline, CDR1 is SEHNR and CDR2 FQNEAQ (reference sequence). The CDR3 loop spans 14 amino acids. CDR3 region: CASSSGQGFYEQYF. The sequenced CDR3 bases are TGTGCCAGCAGCTCGGGACAGGGGTTCTACGAG.

This clone showed up many times. The CDR3 end lies 3 residues beyond the end of the read and is filled in from the germline J gene. This sequence joins TRBV30 and TRBJ1-2; D possibly corresponds to TRBD1 (6 bases). The CDR3 has 13 amino acids. V gave up 0 bases and J gave up 4 bases, with 9 bases separating them. Germline-derived CDR1 and CDR2 are GTSNPN and SVGIG (reference sequence). This CDR3 reads CAWSVGRGYGYTF. The sequenced part of the CDR3 DNA is TGTGCCTGGAGTGTAGGCAGGGGCTATGGC. The complete variable domain, with remaining parts taken from reference TRBV30 and TRBJ1-2, reads SQTIHQWPATLVQPVGSPLSLECTVEGTSNPNLYWYRQAAGRGLQLLFYSVGIGQISSEVPQNLSASRPQDRQFILSSKKLLLSDSGFYLCAWSVGRGYGYTFGSGTRLTVV.

Concerning this clone: The CDR3 end is not reached by the read, which stops 3 residues before it; the germline J gene fills it in. The J gene is TRBJ1-5, the V gene TRBV2; 8 nucleotides agree with TRBD1. CDR1 is SNHLY and CDR2 is FYNNEI in the germline V gene. V shed 5 bases, J shed 1 base, and the junction held 4 bases outside the gene matches. The CDR3 runs to 15 residues. CDR3 loop: CASSSGGASNQPQHF. The sequenced part of the CDR3 DNA is TGTGCCAGCAGTTCAGGGGGCGCGAGCAATCAGCCC.

With respect to this clone: The read ends 3 residues before the CDR3 terminus; that terminus is restored from the germline J gene. The chain carries TRBV11-3 and TRBJ2-1, with 11 bases identical to TRBD1. The ends lost 5 bases at V and 4 bases at J; junction bases unmatched: 4. The length of the CDR3 is 15 residues. Germline assignment: CDR1 SGHNT and CDR2 YENEEA. The CDR3 DNA, read in part, is TGTGCCAGCAGCCCTGGGACAGGGGGATACAATGAG. Translated, it gives CASSPGTGGYNE. Given in full, the CDR3 is CASSPGTGGYNEQFF.

Notes on this clone: A much larger clone lies a single base off, so this may be a read error. The read ends 3 residues early relative to the CDR3; the germline J gene fills the gap. The same CDR3 is also encoded by other DNA sequences in this sample. The chain joins TRBV5-1 to TRBJ1-4, with 7 bases matching TRBD1. The CDR3 loop spans 14 amino acids. Trimming cost V 4 bases and J 8 bases; bases outside gene matches: 8. Germline-derived CDR1 and CDR2 are SGHRS and YFSETQ. CDR3 loop: CASSAEGAPEKLFF. The sequenced part of the CDR3 DNA is TGCGCCAGCAGCGCCGAGGGGGCGCCGGAAAAA.

Concerning this clone: The read stops 3 residues short of the end of the CDR3; the missing end is completed from the germline J gene. The rearrangement links TRBV30 to TRBJ1-6; TRBD1 agrees at 8 bases. The germline CDR1 and CDR2 sequences are GTSNPN and SVGIG (reference sequence). V shed 4 bases, J shed 9 bases, and the junction held 11 bases outside the gene matches. This CDR3 has 15 amino acids. The CDR3 region is CAWKHSGQGTSPLHF. CDR3 DNA, as far as it was read: TGTGCCTGGAAGCACTCCGGACAGGGAACTTCACCC.

This clone was seen only a few times. The CDR3 end falls 3 residues outside the read, so it is completed with the germline J gene. The J gene is TRBJ2-1, the V gene TRBV19, with D maybe TRBD1 (6 bases). The V gene lost 0 bases and the J gene lost 7 bases, with 22 bases spanning the gap. This CDR3 region has 18 residues. In germline, CDR1 is LNHDA, CDR2 SQIVND (reference sequence). This CDR3 reads CASSIDPRGRGRGNEQFF. CDR3 bases read: TGTGCCAGTAGTATAGATCCCAGGGGACGGGGTCGAGGGAATGAG.

This clone was counted many times. The CDR3 spells CASSRDRGYEQYF. The covered CDR3 bases are TGTGCCAGCTCGCGGGACAGGGGGTACGAG. V and J are TRBV18 and TRBJ2-7; 11 nucleotides align to TRBD1. Read data end 3 residues before the CDR3 end; the end is taken from the germline J gene. The CDR3 extends over 13 amino acids. CDR1 and CDR2 from the germline V gene are KGHSH and LQKENI. J gave up 4 bases and V 6 bases, and 2 bases lay outside the gene matches. The full variable domain, in which reference TRBV18 and TRBJ2-7 provide the parts outside the CDR3, is NAGVMQNPRHLVRRRGQEARLRCSPMKGHSHVYWYRQLPEEGLKFMVYLQKENIIDESGMPKERFSAEFPKEGPSILRIQQVVRGDSAAYFCASSRDRGYEQYFGPGTRLTVT.

This clone was detected only a few times. The read ends 3 residues early relative to the CDR3; the germline J gene fills the gap. The rearrangement joins TRBV5-1 to TRBJ2-2; D possibly corresponds to TRBD2 (6 bases). The V and J ends lost 0 bases and 1 base respectively, with 10 bases between them. Germline assignment: CDR1 SGHRS and CDR2 YFSETQ. The CDR3 has 16 amino acids. CDR3 amino acids: CASSLERAVNTGELFF. The sequenced CDR3 bases are TGCGCCAGCAGCTTGGAGCGGGCGGTGAACACCGGGGAG.

This clone was recorded many times. The CDR3 end is not reached by the read, which stops 3 residues before it; the germline J gene fills it in. V and J are TRBV7-2 and TRBJ2-7; 9 positions agree with TRBD2. This CDR3 is 15 amino acids long. V lost 3 bases, J lost 2 bases, and 5 bases stayed unmatched. The germline CDR1 and CDR2 sequences are SGHTA and FQGNSA. The DNA read from the CDR3 is TGTGCCAGCAGCTTTCGAGCGGGGGGACCCTACGAG. It is translated as CASSFRAGGPYE. The full-length CDR3 reads as CASSFRAGGPYEQYF.

In its sample, this clone was seen many times. The missing CDR3 end, 3 residues past where the read stops, is filled in from the germline J gene. The rearrangement uses TRBV7-9 and TRBJ1-1, with D possibly TRBD1 on 5 matching bases. There are 15 residues in the CDR3. The germline V gene has CDR1 SEHNR and CDR2 FQNEAQ (reference sequence). The V gene lost 1 base and the J gene lost 4 bases, with 13 bases spanning the gap. The part of the CDR3 DNA that was read is TGTGCCAGCAGCTTAGATGCAGGGAAGTCCACTGAA. Amino acid sequence: CASSLDAGKSTE. The complete CDR3 protein is CASSLDAGKSTEAFF.